Sequencing of this T cell receptor (beta chain) was carried out in a study of identical twins. This clonotype was detected a few times. Its cognate antigen is unknown. Notes on the study in general: The study reached conclusions through statistical analysis that was cross-sectional, not following the same donors.

It was template switching that added a universal primer site, and there were unique molecular identifiers on the cDNA. MiXCR was run by TCRdb on the 5' RACE reads, yielding one entry per CDR3 protein. This sample has about 1.7 million distinct CDR3 sequences, with roughly a third found just once. Sequences were obtained from cord blood. This receptor was taken from a newborn girl in good health.

The CDR3 here is CASSYSGTPANTGELFF. In DNA, the CDR3 is TGTGCCAGCAGTTACTCCGGGACGCCCGCCAACACCGGGGAGCTGTTTTTT. J is TRBJ2-2 and V is TRBV6-2 or TRBV6-3; D might be TRBD1 or TRBD2, each matching 5 bases. Germline V CDR1 and CDR2: MNHEY, SVGEGT. The V end lost 0 bases, the J end lost 2 bases, and 13 bases lay between the germline ends. The CDR3 runs 17 residues.